The clone carrying this T cell receptor delta chain is termed large. The sample holds other DNA sequences that translate to the same CDR3. This entry comes from a study of gamma-delta T cells after stem cell transplantation. TCRdb re-called the RT-PCR reads using CATT. Of 2,000 or so delta-chain clones in the sample, 24% were seen once. V dropped 3 bases and J dropped 0; count of bases not matched to a gene: 10. Looked up from germline, CDR1 is GEAIGNYY and CDR2 is EKD. The CDR3 has 18 residues. The rearrangement uses TRDV2 and TRDJ1; TRDD3 agrees at 12 bases. The sequence was collected from a human donor. It is not recorded whose cells these are; they may come from a transplant donor. Input material: gamma-delta T cells. CDR3 nucleotides: TGTGCCTGTGACTACTTACTGGGGGATACCACTTACACCGATAAACTCATCTTT. Protein product: CACDYLLGDTTYTDKLIF.